Listed below are T cell receptor beta chains from one sample, sequenced in a study of technical replicates of blood from several donors. Clones were sequenced by immunoSEQ multiplex PCR, and TCRdb holds only the in-frame ones, with some missing. The sample records 60,000 to 75,000 clones, 95% to 97% being singletons. Input material: T cells isolated from PBMCs. These receptor sequences come from a human donor in good health. Each CDR3 is given with its conserved first and last residue. Each record gives: D gene, V gene, J gene, CDR3 length, CDR3 protein, CDR3 DNA. D genes are given only for firm matches.

TRBD2	TRBV15	TRBJ2-1	14	CATATSGRINEQFF	TGTGCCACCGCCACTAGCGGGAGAATTAATGAGCAGTTCTTC
.	TRBV6-1	TRBJ1-2	14	CASPGLVEGYGYTF	TGTGCCAGCCCGGGATTAGTAGAAGGCTATGGCTACACCTTC
TRBD1	TRBV7-9	TRBJ2-1	16	CASSPALGTGYNEQFF	TGTGCCAGCAGCCCCGCGCTGGGGACAGGTTACAATGAGCAGTTCTTC
TRBD1	TRBV27	TRBJ1-1	14	CASSFHRGNTEAFF	TGTGCCAGCAGTTTCCACAGGGGGAACACTGAAGCTTTCTTT
.	TRBV11-1	TRBJ2-1	16	CASSLSLGVSYNEQFF	TGTGCCAGCAGCTTATCGTTGGGAGTTTCCTACAATGAGCAGTTCTTC
.	TRBV19	TRBJ1-1	14	CASIDPGRGTEAFF	TGTGCCAGTATAGATCCAGGCCGAGGGACTGAAGCTTTCTTT
TRBD2	TRBV28	TRBJ2-1	15	CASIDGGRVGNEQFF	TGTGCCAGCATAGATGGCGGGAGGGTTGGCAATGAGCAGTTCTTC
TRBD2	TRBV4-2	TRBJ2-7	16	CASSQLGLAGGYEQYF	TGTGCCAGCAGCCAACTTGGACTAGCGGGAGGGTACGAGCAGTACTTC
.	TRBV9	TRBJ1-1	15	CASSPTGTLNTEAFF	TGTGCCAGCAGCCCTACCGGGACACTTAACACTGAAGCTTTCTTT
TRBD1	TRBV19	TRBJ1-5	16	CASSPLDREIGQPQHF	TGTGCCAGTAGTCCGCTCGACAGGGAGATAGGTCAGCCCCAGCATTTT
.	TRBV5-1	TRBJ2-7	13	CASSLEPIYEQYF	TGCGCCAGCAGCTTGGAGCCGATTTACGAGCAGTACTTC